Following are 11 T cell receptor beta chains from one sample sequenced in a study of cytomegalovirus exposure and HLA in healthy donors. Amplification used 60 Vbeta primers and 13 Jbeta primers. Profiling relied on immunoSEQ multiplex PCR, and the TCRdb table lists in-frame clones only, not all of them. The sample holds around 89,000 clones; about 84% are singletons and the top ten take around 1.2%. The sample consisted of PBMCs. Every receptor here comes from a girl aged 2 to 10 in good health and CMV-seropositive.

V usage is TRBV4-3 and J usage is TRBJ2-2, with D possibly TRBD1 on 5 matching bases. Germline V CDR1 and CDR2: LGHNA, YSLEER. This CDR3 comprises 15 residues. Between the trimmed V and J ends, which lost 0 bases and 2 bases, there was a span of 7 bases. CDR3 in amino acids: CASSQETANTGELFF. Written as DNA, the CDR3 is TGCGCCAGCAGCCAAGAGACAGCAAACACCGGGGAGCTGTTTTTT.

The chain has TRBV6-5 and TRBJ1-5, with D possibly being TRBD1 (5 bases). In germline, CDR1 is MNHEY, CDR2 SVGAGI. CDR3 length: 13 residues. The ends were cut back, 9 bases at V and 1 base at J, with 10 bases in the middle. CDR3 DNA: TGTGCCAGTGCAGGGAGGAGCAATCAGCCCCAGCATTTT. It translates to CASAGRSNQPQHF.

The rearrangement joins TRBV29-1 to TRBJ2-7; D is ambiguous. Germline V CDR1 and CDR2: SQVTM, ANQGSEA. With 6 bases removed from V and 4 bases from J, the gap between germline ends came to 19 bases. The CDR3 runs 14 residues. The DNA for the CDR3 is TGCAGCGTAAAGAGCCCCAATTCTCGTTACGAGCAGTACTTC. Residues: CSVKSPNSRYEQYF.

This rearrangement joins TRBV18 to TRBJ2-7; a possible D gene is TRBD1 (6 bases). The V end was cut by 4 bases, the J end by 3 bases, with 19 bases between. CDR1 KGHSH and CDR2 LQKENI come from the germline V gene. The CDR3 is 16 amino acids. CDR3 region: CASSLDRSRGVYEQYF. Written as DNA, the CDR3 is TGTGCCAGCTCACTCGACAGGTCTCGGGGAGTCTACGAGCAGTACTTC.

V and J are TRBV7-9 and TRBJ2-1; 14 bases line up with TRBD2. Germline assignment: CDR1 SEHNR and CDR2 FQNEAQ (reference sequence). V gave up 5 bases and J gave up 7 bases; unmatched junction bases: 13. There are 18 residues in the CDR3. The CDR3 is CASSTSIAGLAGVNEQFF. The DNA for the CDR3 is TGTGCCAGCAGCACCTCCATCGCGGGACTAGCGGGAGTAAATGAGCAGTTCTTC.

This clone was seen more than once but under ten times. The rearrangement links TRBV27 to TRBJ2-7, with 11 nucleotides matching TRBD1. The CDR3 is made up of 15 amino acids. Per the germline V gene, CDR1 is MNHEY and CDR2 is SMNVEV (reference sequence). V lost 6 bases and J lost 4; bases outside the gene matches: 8. The CDR3 region has the DNA TGTGCCAGCAGGGCCCGGGACAGGGGGTCGTACGAGCAGTACTTC. Amino acid sequence: CASRARDRGSYEQYF.

This clone was counted only a few times. J is TRBJ1-1 and V is TRBV6-1, with a tentative D call TRBD1 (5 bases). The CDR3 spans 16 residues. Trimming shortened V by 3 bases and J by 1 base, and 15 bases separated the two germline ends. Germline lookup yields CDR1 MNHNS and CDR2 SASEGT. The CDR3 DNA sequence: TGTGCCAGCAGTGACTGGGGGGTTGGGAGGAACACTGAAGCTTTCTTT. Translated: CASSDWGVGRNTEAFF.

The genes are TRBV4-3 and TRBJ2-5; D remains ambiguous. CDR3 length: 12 amino acids. Between the trimmed V and J ends, which lost 5 bases and 5 bases, there was a span of 9 bases. Germline values: CDR1 LGHNA, CDR2 YSLEER. CDR3 in DNA: TGCGCCAGCAGCAATCCCGCGGAGACCCAGTACTTC. Amino acid sequence: CASSNPAETQYF.

The chain joins TRBV4-1 to TRBJ2-7, with 8 nucleotides matching TRBD2. CDR1 MGHRA and CDR2 YSYEKL come from the germline V gene. The CDR3 sequence is 16 residues long. Trimming removed 0 bases from V and 3 bases from J; junction bases left unmatched: 7. The CDR3 here is CASSQDSLAAYYEQYF. CDR3 coding DNA: TGCGCCAGCAGCCAAGACTCACTAGCGGCTTACTACGAGCAGTACTTC.

This clone was seen a few times. The V gene is TRBV27, the J gene TRBJ2-3; tentatively, D is TRBD2 (5 bases). The CDR3 is made up of 16 amino acids. The V gene's germline CDR1 is MNHEY and CDR2 SMNVEV (reference sequence). Between the trimmed V and J ends, which lost 4 bases and 0 bases, there was a span of 14 bases. The CDR3 protein is CASSSRVLASTDTQYF. The DNA of the CDR3 is TGTGCCAGCAGTTCGAGGGTTCTAGCAAGCACAGATACGCAGTATTTT.

This rearrangement joins TRBV5-1 to TRBJ2-7; TRBD2 agrees at 7 bases. The V segment lost 0 bases and the J segment 3 bases; nucleotides outside the gene matches: 3. The V gene's germline CDR1 is SGHRS and CDR2 YFSETQ. The CDR3 has 14 amino acids. The CDR3 loop is CASSLAAGIYEQYF. DNA of the CDR3: TGCGCCAGCAGCTTGGCAGCGGGAATCTACGAGCAGTACTTC.